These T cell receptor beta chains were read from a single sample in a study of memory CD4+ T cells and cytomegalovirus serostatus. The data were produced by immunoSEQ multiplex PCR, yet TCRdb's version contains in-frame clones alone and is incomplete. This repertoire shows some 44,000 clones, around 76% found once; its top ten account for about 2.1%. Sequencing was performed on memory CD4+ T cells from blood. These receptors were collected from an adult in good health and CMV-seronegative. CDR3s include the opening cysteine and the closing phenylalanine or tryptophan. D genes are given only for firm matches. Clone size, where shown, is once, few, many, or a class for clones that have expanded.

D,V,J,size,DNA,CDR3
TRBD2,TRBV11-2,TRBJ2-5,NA,TGTGCCAGCAGCTGGGGGGCTAGCGGGGTCCAAGAGACCCAGTACTTC,CASSWGASGVQETQYF
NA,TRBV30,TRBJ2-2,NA,TGTGCCTGGAGTAAATCAGGGGATGTGACCGGGGAGCTGTTTTTT,CAWSKSGDVTGELFF
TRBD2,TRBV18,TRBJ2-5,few,TGTGCCAGCAGACCCGGGGGGGAACAAGAGACCCAGTACTTC,CASRPGGEQETQYF
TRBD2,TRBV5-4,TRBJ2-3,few,TGTGCCAGCAGCGATCCCGGGGGGGAGGGGTCAACTTCAACGCAGTATTTT,CASSDPGGEGSTSTQYF
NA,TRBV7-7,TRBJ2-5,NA,TGTGCTAGCAGCTTAGGGCGACTAGTGTCTCAAGAGACCCAGTACTTC,CASSLGRLVSQETQYF
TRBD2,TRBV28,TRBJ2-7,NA,TGTGCCAGCAGCCGGAGCGGGGTAAGATACGAGCAGTACTTC,CASSRSGVRYEQYF
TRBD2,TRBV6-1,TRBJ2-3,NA,TGTGCCAGCAGTGCACACCCCACTAGCGGGGGCACAGATACGCAGTATTTT,CASSAHPTSGGTDTQYF
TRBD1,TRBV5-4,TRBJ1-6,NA,TGTGCCAGCAGCCCGGGACAGGGAAATTCACCCCTCCACTTT,CASSPGQGNSPLHF
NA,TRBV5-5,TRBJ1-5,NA,TGTGCCAGCAGTAGTAATCATGGACAGCGCAATCAGCCCCAGCATTTT,CASSSNHGQRNQPQHF
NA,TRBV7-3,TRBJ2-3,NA,TGTGCCAGCAGCTTAACAGGGCTCTTGGAAGATACGCAGTATTTT,CASSLTGLLEDTQYF
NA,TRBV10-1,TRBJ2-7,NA,TGCGCCAGCAGCGAGGACGGATCCTACGAGCAGTACTTC,CASSEDGSYEQYF
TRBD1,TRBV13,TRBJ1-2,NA,TGTGCCAGCAGCAGCAGGGGGCCTAACTATGGCTACACCTTC,CASSSRGPNYGYTF
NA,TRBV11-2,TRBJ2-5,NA,TGTGCCAGCAGCTTAGTCGGGGGGCTGAGAGAGACCCAGTACTTC,CASSLVGGLRETQYF
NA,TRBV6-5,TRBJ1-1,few,TGTGCCAGCAGTTACAATAGGCAGATGAACACTGAAGCTTTCTTT,CASSYNRQMNTEAFF
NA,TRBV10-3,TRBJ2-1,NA,TGTGCCATCAGTGTTGGAGACGAGCAGTTCTTC,CAISVGDEQFF
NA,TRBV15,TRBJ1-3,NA,TGTGCCACCAGAAGGGGGTCCGGAAACACCATATATTTT,CATRRGSGNTIYF
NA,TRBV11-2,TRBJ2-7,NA,TGTGCCAGCACCACCGGATACGAGCAGTACTTC,CASTTGYEQYF
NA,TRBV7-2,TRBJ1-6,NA,TGTGCCGCAGTCGCGGGGAATTCACCCCTCCACTTT,CAAVAGNSPLHF
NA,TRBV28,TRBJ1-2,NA,TGTGCCAGCAGGTCGGTGGGACGCGGCTACACCTTC,CASRSVGRGYTF
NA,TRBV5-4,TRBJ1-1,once,TGTGCCAGCAGCTCAAAACCAGGGTTGTCTGAAGCTTTCTTT,CASSSKPGLSEAFF
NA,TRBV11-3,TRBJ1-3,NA,TGTGCCAGCAGCTCGGGGGTCAGAAACACCATATATTTT,CASSSGVRNTIYF
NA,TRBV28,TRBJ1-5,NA,TGTGCCAGCAGTTTTTCTTTTTCGGGGGCTAGCAATCAGCCCCAGCATTTT,CASSFSFSGASNQPQHF
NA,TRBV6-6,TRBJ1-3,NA,TGTGCCAGCAGTCGGAGGGGGTTAAACACCATATATTTT,CASSRRGLNTIYF
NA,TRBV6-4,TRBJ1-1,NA,TGTGCCAGCAGTCCCAGTCCTGGGAACACTGAAGCTTTCTTT,CASSPSPGNTEAFF
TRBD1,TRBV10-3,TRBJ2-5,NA,TGTGCCATCAGTGGGGGACAGGGGGCCCAGTACTTC,CAISGGQGAQYF
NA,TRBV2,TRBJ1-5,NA,TGTGCCAGCAGTGAAGAAGGTCGGGGACAGCCCCAGCATTTT,CASSEEGRGQPQHF
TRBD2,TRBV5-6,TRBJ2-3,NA,TGTGCCAGCAGATCGGGACTAGCGGGACAGGATACGCAGTATTTT,CASRSGLAGQDTQYF
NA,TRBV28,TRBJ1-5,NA,TGTGCCAGCAGTCCTAGACTGGTCTCCGGCAATCAGCCCCAGCATTTT,CASSPRLVSGNQPQHF
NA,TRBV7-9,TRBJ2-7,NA,TGTGCCAGCAGCTTATCGGGGGGCATCGACGAGCAGTACTTC,CASSLSGGIDEQYF
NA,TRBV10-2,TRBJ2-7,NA,TGCGCCAGCAGTGACTCCCGGGCGGGGGAGCAGTACTTC,CASSDSRAGEQYF
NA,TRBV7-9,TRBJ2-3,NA,TGTGCCAGCAGCGATGGGACAGATACGCAGTATTTT,CASSDGTDTQYF
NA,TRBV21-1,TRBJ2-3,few,TGTGCCAGCAGCAAAAGGGACAGGGTAAAAACAGATACGCAGTATTTT,CASSKRDRVKTDTQYF
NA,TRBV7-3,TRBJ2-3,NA,TGTGCCAGCAGCTTAAGGACCCCCGAAGATACGCAGTATTTT,CASSLRTPEDTQYF